What follows are 32 T cell receptor beta chains derived from one specimen sequenced in a study of cytomegalovirus exposure and HLA in healthy donors. Sequencing used immunoSEQ multiplex PCR; TCRdb keeps in-frame clones, though not all of them. The sample includes about 140,000 clones, 85% to 95% of them seen just once. The sequenced sample was PBMCs. These TCRs come from a man aged 18 to 35 in good health and CMV-seropositive.

The rearrangement links TRBV28 to TRBJ2-7; the D gene is possibly TRBD1 (6 bases). Germline lookup yields CDR1 MDHEN and CDR2 SYDVKM. The CDR3 covers 15 residues. Trimming took 10 bases from V and 0 from J, leaving 19 bases between them. CDR3 bases: TGTGCCATTGCCCCCCTGGACAGTTCCTCCTACGAGCAGTACTTC. Its translation is CAIAPLDSSSYEQYF.

This chain uses TRBV5-5 with TRBJ2-7, with 10 bases identical to TRBD1. V shed 2 bases and J 5 bases; nucleotides not matched to a gene: 7. CDR1 SGHKS and CDR2 YYEKEE come from the germline V gene (reference sequence). The CDR3 spans 15 residues. The CDR3 sequence is CASSLRQGAPNEQYF. CDR3 DNA sequence: TGTGCCAGCAGCTTAAGACAGGGGGCCCCCAACGAGCAGTACTTC.

This chain uses TRBV12-5 with TRBJ2-7; 11 bases are a match to TRBD2. J was trimmed by 0 bases and V by 4 bases; bases with no gene match: 14. The germline V gene encodes CDR1 LGHNT and CDR2 FRNRAP. CDR3 length equals 19 residues. The CDR3 protein is CASGSELAGADGSSYEQYF. In DNA form, the CDR3 reads TGTGCTAGTGGTTCCGAACTAGCGGGAGCTGACGGGTCCTCCTACGAGCAGTACTTC.

V usage is TRBV13 and J usage is TRBJ2-7, with TRBD1 matching over 7 bases. There are 12 residues in the CDR3. The J segment lost 7 bases and the V segment lost 5 bases, leaving 5 bases of the junction unmatched. The germline gives CDR1 PRHDT, CDR2 FYEKMQ (reference sequence). The CDR3 loop reads CASSKDREEQYF. The CDR3, as DNA: TGTGCCAGCAGCAAAGACAGGGAAGAGCAGTACTTC.

This chain joins TRBV11-2 and TRBJ2-6; D unclear. The CDR3 is 16 amino acids. V was clipped by 5 bases and J by 3 bases, with 14 bases between them. The germline V gene encodes CDR1 SGHAT and CDR2 FQNNGV. CDR3 protein: CASSPGVLVGANVLTF. The CDR3 DNA reads TGTGCCAGCAGCCCGGGTGTCCTAGTTGGGGCCAACGTCCTGACTTTC.

This chain uses TRBV28 with TRBJ1-4; D is ambiguous. Between the trimmed V and J ends, which lost 6 bases and 8 bases, there was a span of 16 bases. The CDR3 runs 14 residues. CDR1 and CDR2 (germline): MDHEN, SYDVKM. The CDR3 loop is CASSPTDRREKLFF. The CDR3 DNA reads as TGTGCCAGCAGCCCAACGGACCGGAGGGAAAAACTGTTTTTT.

This chain's CDR3 is CASSSLGGKETQYF. The DNA of the CDR3 is TGTGCCAGCAGCTCGTTGGGGGGGAAAGAGACCCAGTACTTC. The gene calls are TRBV7-2 and TRBJ2-5, with TRBD2 identical over 7 bases. Germline assignment: CDR1 SGHTA and CDR2 FQGNSA. The CDR3 is made up of 14 amino acids. The V segment lost 4 bases and the J segment 3 bases; nucleotides outside the gene matches: 5.

This chain joins TRBV18 and TRBJ1-4; maybe TRBD1 (5 bases). Per the germline V gene, CDR1 is KGHSH and CDR2 is LQKENI. Trimming stripped 2 bases from V and 5 bases from J, with 9 bases between. CDR3 length equals 14 residues. This CDR3 reads CASSPGQTNEKLFF. The CDR3 DNA reads TGTGCCAGCTCACCAGGACAAACGAATGAAAAACTGTTTTTT.

The chain uses TRBV6-5 and TRBJ1-2; 10 nucleotides match TRBD1. Germline lookup yields CDR1 MNHEY and CDR2 SVGAGI. The CDR3 covers 16 residues. The V gene end was trimmed by 4 bases and the J gene end by 7 bases; junction bases not matched to a gene: 12. The CDR3 nucleotides are TGTGCCAGCAGTTCGAGTCGGACAGGGGGGAAAGGTGGCTACACCTTC. Its protein product is CASSSSRTGGKGGYTF.

The chain is built from TRBV5-6 and TRBJ2-7; possibly TRBD1 for D (6 bases). Germline V gene data show CDR1 as SGHDT and CDR2 as YYEEEE. The V end was cut by 0 bases, the J end by 1 base, with 14 bases between. The CDR3 runs 16 residues. In DNA, the CDR3 is TGTGCCAGCAGCTTGGCCTTAGGTAGGGGGTCCTACGAGCAGTACTTC. Protein product: CASSLALGRGSYEQYF. Supplemented by reference TRBV5-6 and TRBJ2-7, the full variable domain reads DAGVTQSPTHLIKTRGQQVTLRCSPKSGHDTVSWYQQALGQGPQFIFQYYEEEERQRGNFPDRFSGHQFPNYSSELNVNALLLGDSALYLCASSLALGRGSYEQYFGPGTRLTVT.

This clone was detected once. This rearrangement joins TRBV6-5 to TRBJ2-7; 7 bases agree with TRBD2. The CDR3 extends over 15 amino acids. Germline V gene lookup returns CDR1 MNHEY and CDR2 SVGAGI. V shed 5 bases, J shed 7 bases, and the junction held 14 bases outside the gene matches. Written as DNA, the CDR3 is TGTGCCAGCAGTCAGGGACTACCCCCTAGTGGGGAGCAGTACTTC. Its protein is CASSQGLPPSGEQYF.

The sample holds a few counts of this clone. Different DNA sequences within this sample yield the same CDR3. The chain joins TRBV7-2 to TRBJ2-1, with 8 bases lining up with TRBD2. From germline, CDR1 is SGHTA and CDR2 FQGNSA. There are 15 residues in the CDR3. V lost 5 bases to trimming and J lost 0 bases; unmatched junction nucleotides: 3. In nucleotides, the CDR3 is TGTGCCAGCAGCCGAAGCGGGAGCTCCTACAATGAGCAGTTCTTC. This gives the protein CASSRSGSSYNEQFF.

The chain recombines TRBV29-1 with TRBJ2-2; 9 positions match TRBD1. This CDR3 has 15 amino acids. Germline V CDR1 and CDR2: SQVTM, ANQGSEA. After removal of 5 bases from V and 2 bases from J, the junction contained 6 bases not matched to a gene. The CDR3 DNA sequence: TGCAGCGTTACCGGGGGACAGGGAAACACCGGGGAGCTGTTTTTT. The encoded protein is CSVTGGQGNTGELFF.

V and J are TRBV5-1 and TRBJ1-1; 8 nucleotides match TRBD1. Germline V CDR1 and CDR2: SGHRS, YFSETQ. The J segment lost 1 base and the V segment lost 2 bases, leaving 4 bases of the junction unmatched. There are 15 residues in the CDR3. The CDR3 spells CASSLYRGSNTEAFF. CDR3 DNA: TGCGCCAGCAGCTTATACAGGGGGTCGAACACTGAAGCTTTCTTT.

This clone was observed a single time. The rearrangement uses TRBV10-3 and TRBJ2-5; 10 positions agree with TRBD2. The V gene's germline CDR1 is ENHRY and CDR2 SYGVKD. J gave up 5 bases and V 4 bases, and 10 bases lay outside the gene matches. The length of the CDR3 is 16 residues. CDR3 sequence: CAISGRASGRLETQYF. In DNA form, the CDR3 reads TGTGCCATCAGTGGTAGGGCTAGCGGGAGATTGGAGACCCAGTACTTC.

The rearrangement joins TRBV28 to TRBJ2-5; 8 bases agree with TRBD1. Germline assignment: CDR1 MDHEN and CDR2 SYDVKM. Germline trimming cut 6 bases from V and 2 bases from J; bases unmatched to any gene: 5. The CDR3 consists of 14 residues. This CDR3 reads CASRTNRGQETQYF. CDR3 sequence (DNA): TGTGCCAGCAGGACCAACAGGGGGCAAGAGACCCAGTACTTC.

This clone was observed a single time. The chain recombines TRBV2 with TRBJ2-7, with 11 bases fitting TRBD1. Germline loops: CDR1 SNHLY, CDR2 FYNNEI. V shed 4 bases and J 2 bases; nucleotides not matched to a gene: 4. This CDR3 has 15 amino acids. For the CDR3, the DNA is TGTGCCAGCAGTGTACCGGGACAGGGGGCCTACGAGCAGTACTTC. It is translated as CASSVPGQGAYEQYF.

The J gene is TRBJ1-1, the V gene TRBV18; tentative D call: TRBD1 (6 bases). CDR1 and CDR2 (germline): KGHSH, LQKENI. Trimming shortened V by 7 bases and J by 4 bases, and 19 bases separated the two germline ends. The CDR3 consists of 15 residues. CDR3 residues: CASYTAGGAGTEAFF. In DNA form, the CDR3 reads TGTGCCAGCTACACAGCGGGGGGCGCCGGCACTGAAGCTTTCTTT.

The V gene is TRBV28, the J gene TRBJ2-1; 7 nucleotides align to TRBD1. CDR1 is MDHEN and CDR2 is SYDVKM in the germline V gene. CDR3 length: 15 residues. Trimming cost V 5 bases and J 1 base; bases outside gene matches: 5. CDR3 in amino acids: CASSPDRDSYNEQFF. The DNA of the CDR3 is TGTGCCAGCAGTCCTGACAGGGATTCCTACAATGAGCAGTTCTTC.

The genes are TRBV19 and TRBJ1-1; D unresolved. Trimming shortened V by 3 bases and J by 5 bases, and 7 bases separated the two germline ends. Germline CDR1 and CDR2: LNHDA and SQIVND (reference sequence). The CDR3 covers 12 residues. CDR3 in amino acids: CASSMGRTEAFF. In DNA form, the CDR3 reads TGTGCCAGTAGTATGGGGAGGACTGAAGCTTTCTTT.

As regards this clone: Other DNA sequences of this sample code for an identical CDR3. The chain recombines TRBV19 with TRBJ1-5; D remains unclear. Germline V lookup: CDR1 LNHDA, CDR2 SQIVND (reference sequence). V shed 1 base and J shed 4 bases, with 8 bases lying between them. The CDR3 has 14 amino acids. CDR3 in DNA: TGTGCCAGTAGTATAGGACGGGGAAATCAGCCCCAGCATTTT. Residues: CASSIGRGNQPQHF.

The V gene is TRBV28, the J gene TRBJ2-7, with a weak D call TRBD1 (6 bases). The CDR3 length is 14 residues. Per the germline V gene, CDR1 is MDHEN and CDR2 is SYDVKM. The V gene lost 7 bases and the J gene lost 2 bases, with 15 bases spanning the gap. The CDR3 spells CASTRTVLPYEQYF. The DNA of the CDR3 is TGTGCCAGCACTAGGACAGTCTTACCCTACGAGCAGTACTTC. Drawing the rest from reference TRBV28 and TRBJ2-7, the complete variable domain is DVKVTQSSRYLVKRTGEKVFLECVQDMDHENMFWYRQDPGLGLRLIYFSYDVKMKEKGDIPEGYSVSREKKERFSLILESASTNQTSMYLCASTRTVLPYEQYFGPGTRLTVT.

This clone was seen more than once but under ten times. The chain links TRBV19 to TRBJ2-3; D may be TRBD1 (6 bases). The CDR3 totals 12 residues. Germline V gene lookup returns CDR1 LNHDA and CDR2 SQIVND (reference sequence). V lost 6 bases and J 5 bases, leaving 9 bases between the germline ends. The CDR3, as DNA: TGTGCCAGTAGCGGGGACATAGATACGCAGTATTTT. It encodes CASSGDIDTQYF.

V and J are TRBV7-2 and TRBJ1-2, with D possibly being TRBD1 (5 bases). Germline assignment: CDR1 SGHTA and CDR2 FQGNSA. V dropped 4 bases and J dropped 1 base, with 13 bases sitting between them. The length of the CDR3 is 15 residues. CDR3 coding DNA: TGTGCCAGCAGCTCCGTTGGGGGGGGTAACTATGGCTACACCTTC. Translation: CASSSVGGGNYGYTF.

This sequence joins TRBV7-8 and TRBJ1-5, with 7 bases fitting TRBD1. CDR1 and CDR2 from the germline V gene are SGHVS and FQNEAQ. The junction had 13 bases not matched to a gene; V was cut back by 5 bases and J by 9 bases. This CDR3 is built from 15 residues. This chain's CDR3 is CASSTPGAGGSPQHF. The CDR3 coding sequence is TGTGCCAGCAGCACCCCCGGGGCAGGGGGGTCGCCCCAGCATTTT.

The V gene is TRBV25-1, the J gene TRBJ2-7; D perhaps matches TRBD2 (6 bases). The germline V gene has CDR1 MGHDK and CDR2 SYGVNS. This CDR3 spans 13 amino acids. The germline V and J ends were trimmed by 8 bases and 4 bases, with 15 bases remaining between them. CDR3 sequence: CASSRMEGYEQYF. The CDR3 nucleotides read TGTGCCAGCTCTCGCATGGAGGGGTACGAGCAGTACTTC.

This chain links TRBV27 with TRBJ2-2; D not resolved. Germline V gives CDR1 MNHEY, CDR2 SMNVEV (reference sequence). Trimming removed 4 bases at V and 9 bases at J, with 15 bases between. This CDR3 is built from 14 residues. CDR3 amino acids: CASSSTPRNRELFF. CDR3 DNA sequence: TGTGCCAGCAGTTCTACTCCGCGGAACCGGGAGCTGTTTTTT.

This clone was seen only a few times. This chain joins TRBV4-1 and TRBJ2-7, with unresolved D. The germline V and J ends were trimmed by 1 base and 6 bases, with 13 bases remaining between them. Germline values: CDR1 MGHRA, CDR2 YSYEKL. The CDR3 has 14 residues. The CDR3 DNA sequence: TGCGCCAGCAGCCAAGTCCACCGGTCGGGCGAGCAGTACTTC. Protein: CASSQVHRSGEQYF.

In regard to this clone: The sample contains more than one DNA sequence encoding this CDR3. In DNA, the CDR3 is TGTGCCAGCAGCCTGCGCGTCGAGCAGTACTTC. This codes for CASSLRVEQYF. The V call is TRBV11-2, the J call TRBJ2-7; D remains unclear. The CDR3 runs to 11 residues. V lost 5 bases and J 6 bases, leaving 8 bases between the germline ends. The germline CDR1 and CDR2 sequences are SGHAT and FQNNGV.

The chain carries TRBV5-1 and TRBJ2-5, with 7 nucleotides matching TRBD2. CDR3 length equals 14 residues. From germline, CDR1 is SGHRS and CDR2 YFSETQ. Germline trimming cut 1 base from V and 5 bases from J; bases unmatched to any gene: 5. CDR3 DNA sequence: TGCGCCAGCAGCTTGTCCGGGGGAGGGGAGACCCAGTACTTC. It encodes CASSLSGGGETQYF. Full variable domain (rest looked up from reference TRBV5-1 and TRBJ2-5): KAGVTQTPRYLIKTRGQQVTLSCSPISGHRSVSWYQQTPGQGLQFLFEYFSETQRNKGNFPGRFSGRQFSNSRSEMNVSTLELGDSALYLCASSLSGGGETQYFGPGTRLLVL.

The rearrangement joins TRBV6-1 to TRBJ2-7, with TRBD1 matching over 8 bases. The germline V gene encodes CDR1 MNHNS and CDR2 SASEGT. The CDR3 consists of 15 residues. V trimming: 4 bases; J trimming: 0 bases; junction bases outside the gene matches: 5. The chain's CDR3 is CASSARQGPSYEQYF. DNA of the CDR3: TGTGCCAGCAGTGCAAGACAGGGGCCCTCCTACGAGCAGTACTTC.

This chain connects TRBV5-1 to TRBJ1-1; 9 bases fit TRBD1. With V trimmed by 4 bases and J by 3 bases, 13 bases remained unmatched. Germline CDR1 SGHRS, CDR2 YFSETQ. The CDR3 has 17 residues. CDR3 region: CASSRSGQGNFYTEAFF. The CDR3 DNA follows: TGCGCCAGCAGCCGGTCGGGACAGGGAAATTTCTACACTGAAGCTTTCTTT.